This is a list of T cell receptor beta chains from one sample in a study of OX40 agonist ivuxolimab in advanced cancers. The method was immunoSEQ multiplex PCR; TCRdb's version includes in-frame clones alone and lacks a portion of them. The sample lists fewer than 30,000 clones, around 85% occurring once. The sequenced sample was CD4+ or CD8+ T cells sorted from blood, obtained in a trial of the OX40 agonist ivuxolimab. The receptors come from an adult with an advanced solid tumor such as melanoma, head and neck, liver or kidney cancer. The conserved cysteine and the conserved F or W are not part of the CDR3 here. Fields, in order: D gene, V gene, CDR3 protein. D genes are given only for firm matches.

D gene: TRBD2; V gene: TRBV25-1; CDR3 protein: ASSEYLLAGGDGNEQF
D gene: TRBD1; V gene: TRBV5-4; CDR3 protein: ASSLGTGGYEQY
D gene: TRBD2; V gene: TRBV11-2; CDR3 protein: ASSLVREGYRSTDTQY
D gene: TRBD2; V gene: TRBV4-1; CDR3 protein: ASSQGTSGSLNEQF
D gene: TRBD1; V gene: TRBV6-4; CDR3 protein: ASSDSGTGGPGANVLT
D gene: .; V gene: TRBV6-1; CDR3 protein: ASSKGESSNQPQH
D gene: .; V gene: TRBV15; CDR3 protein: ATSGVLYKNTEAF
D gene: TRBD2; V gene: TRBV4-1; CDR3 protein: ASSQQGLAGGETQY
D gene: .; V gene: TRBV4-1; CDR3 protein: ASSLRDNGPYEQY
D gene: .; V gene: TRBV15; CDR3 protein: ATSRDRNTGELF
D gene: .; V gene: TRBV11-3; CDR3 protein: ASSPDSSTYNEQF
D gene: .; V gene: TRBV7-6; CDR3 protein: ASSPTLGNQPQH
D gene: .; V gene: TRBV5-1; CDR3 protein: ASSLVRGSTDTQY
D gene: TRBD2; V gene: TRBV7-9; CDR3 protein: ASSSPSSSGSSYNEQF
D gene: .; V gene: TRBV4-2; CDR3 protein: ASSQSLSETQY
D gene: .; V gene: TRBV11-2; CDR3 protein: ASSLRLDSRGNTGELF
D gene: .; V gene: TRBV30; CDR3 protein: AWSGTGASPRNEQF
D gene: .; V gene: TRBV9; CDR3 protein: ASSAGTEIQETQY
D gene: TRBD1; V gene: TRBV9; CDR3 protein: ASSAARGQGYTEAF
D gene: .; V gene: TRBV27; CDR3 protein: ASSLSPGVMDNEQF
D gene: .; V gene: TRBV5-1; CDR3 protein: ASSLGTGTEAF
D gene: .; V gene: TRBV10-1; CDR3 protein: ASSESASYEQY
D gene: .; V gene: TRBV29-1; CDR3 protein: SVEWVSNYGYT
D gene: .; V gene: TRBV2; CDR3 protein: ASSGTYYNEQF
D gene: TRBD1; V gene: TRBV19; CDR3 protein: ASSRDRGVRNEQF
D gene: .; V gene: TRBV30; CDR3 protein: AWKGLLETQY
D gene: .; V gene: TRBV7-6; CDR3 protein: ASSLADNEQY
D gene: .; V gene: TRBV5-1; CDR3 protein: ASSLSSGDTEAF
D gene: .; V gene: TRBV2; CDR3 protein: ASSLDSDTEAF
D gene: .; V gene: TRBV4-1; CDR3 protein: ASSQGTEAEY
D gene: .; V gene: TRBV5-6; CDR3 protein: ASSLMSTAYEQY
D gene: TRBD1; V gene: TRBV29-1; CDR3 protein: SAQGTGNIQY
D gene: .; V gene: TRBV19; CDR3 protein: ASKIRGSENSPLH
D gene: .; V gene: TRBV11-2; CDR3 protein: ASREDEQY